Each of the 8 T cell receptor beta chains below was sequenced from the same sample in a study of T-cell memory formation after mild COVID-19. A single record per CDR3 protein comes from TCRdb applying MiXCR to the 5' RACE reads. The sample gives hundreds of thousands of distinct CDR3 sequences, over 7% of which show up once; approximately 23% is in the top ten. Sequencing input: PBMCs or a T cell subset sorted from them (not recorded which). The receptors were sampled from a man in his late teens or twenties who had mild COVID-19 (a few samples of this study predate the infection). Cell type and time point are not known.

This clonotype was found a few times. The J gene is TRBJ2-5, the V gene TRBV10-3, with D maybe TRBD2 (5 bases). Looked up from germline, CDR1 is ENHRY and CDR2 is SYGVKD. With 3 bases removed from V and 5 bases from J, the gap between germline ends came to 13 bases. The CDR3 extends over 14 amino acids. The CDR3 nucleotides are TGTGCCATCAGTGAACTAGGGAGAGGGGAGACCCAGTACTTC. This gives the protein CAISELGRGETQYF.

This clonotype was counted between two and nine times. The chain is built from TRBV7-8 and TRBJ1-1, with a possible D match to TRBD1 (6 bases). Germline lookup yields CDR1 SGHVS and CDR2 FQNEAQ. The V gene lost 5 bases and the J gene lost 4 bases, with 20 bases spanning the gap. There are 16 residues in the CDR3. CDR3 loop: CASSALRGTHPTEAFF. The DNA for the CDR3 is TGTGCCAGCAGCGCCCTTAGAGGGACACACCCCACTGAAGCTTTCTTT.

The chain recombines TRBV7-9 with TRBJ1-1; D may be TRBD1 (6 bases). V lost 4 bases to trimming and J lost 0 bases, with 12 bases between them. This CDR3 has 15 amino acids. Germline V gene sequence: CDR1 SEHNR, CDR2 FQNEAQ (reference sequence). CDR3 region: CASSSYRDMNTEAFF. In nucleotides, the CDR3 is TGTGCCAGCAGCTCGTACAGGGACATGAACACTGAAGCTTTCTTT. Combining the CDR3 with reference TRBV7-9 and TRBJ1-1 gives the whole variable domain DTGVSQNPRHKITKRGQNVTFRCDPISEHNRLYWYRQTLGQGPEFLTYFQNEAQLEKSRLLSDRFSAERPKGSFSTLEIQRTEQGDSAMYLCASSSYRDMNTEAFFGQGTRLTVV.

In this sample, this clonotype turned up a few times. The chain has TRBV5-5 and TRBJ1-4; D is ambiguous. The germline V gene encodes CDR1 SGHKS and CDR2 YYEKEE (reference sequence). V was cut by 4 bases and J by 4 bases, with 11 bases left in between. This CDR3 spans 14 amino acids. The CDR3 DNA reads TGTGCCAGCAGCGCCCGGGATTTTAATGAAAAACTGTTTTTT. This translates into CASSARDFNEKLFF.

There are a few counts of this clonotype. CDR3 sequence: CASSYSTGQGRTFF. CDR3 nucleotides: TGTGCCAGCAGTTACTCGACTGGACAGGGAAGGACTTTCTTT. The gene calls are TRBV6-5 and TRBJ1-1; 8 nucleotides match TRBD1. Germline CDR1 and CDR2: MNHEY and SVGAGI. The CDR3 runs 14 residues. V lost 0 bases and J lost 12; bases outside the gene matches: 9.

The rearrangement links TRBV5-4 to TRBJ2-7; TRBD1 might be the D (6 bases). Trimming shortened V by 1 base and J by 2 bases, and 16 bases separated the two germline ends. CDR1 is SGHNT and CDR2 is YYREEE in the germline V gene (reference sequence). The length of the CDR3 is 16 residues. CDR3 amino acids: CASSLLNGQTPYEQYV. Written as DNA, the CDR3 is TGTGCCAGCAGCTTGTTGAATGGACAGACGCCCTACGAGCAGTACGTC.

This clonotype has more than one count but fewer than ten. The chain recombines TRBV7-2 with TRBJ2-3; 8 bases match TRBD1. CDR3 length: 15 amino acids. Trimming cost V 7 bases and J 4 bases; bases outside gene matches: 10. Germline V gene lookup returns CDR1 SGHTA and CDR2 FQGNSA. For the CDR3, the DNA is TGTGCCAGCACCCAGACGACAGGGGCGGCAGATACGCAGTATTTT. Residues: CASTQTTGAADTQYF.

This clonotype was seen many times. The genes are TRBV20-1 and TRBJ2-7; a weak D match, TRBD1 (6 bases). The V end lost 6 bases, the J end lost 0 bases, and 12 bases lay between the germline ends. The CDR3 is 13 residues long. In germline, CDR1 is DFQATT, CDR2 SNEGSKA (reference sequence). CDR3 DNA sequence: TGCAGTGCGAGGACAGCCGTCTCCTACGAGCAGTACTTC. Amino acid sequence: CSARTAVSYEQYF.